This TCR beta chain was captured in a study of human T cells and chemical hapten exposure. The wider study: 2% DPC applied to a 2 cm by 2 cm arm area sensitized donors.

This sample's treatment: therapeutic diphenylcyclopropenone sensitization with weekly scalp DPC. Unique molecular identifiers were attached to individual cDNA molecules during library preparation. In the original workflow: Counts of TCRs in each sample centred on a median of 95,638 and extended from about 20,000 to 690,000. TCRdb independently ran MiXCR on the reads; one entry per CDR3 protein. The V and J calls here are based on TCRdb, not the publication. Here the sample spans approximately 550 distinct CDR3 sequences, about 91% being singletons. The TCR sequence derives from an adult with alopecia areata. Some clones in this sample may be carry-over from other donors' samples. This table probably holds off-target reads from a library built for another chain. Material: whole blood, obtained before DPC sensitization or 2, 6, or about 24 weeks after (not recorded which).

The CDR3: CASSLLAGHTGELFF. The CDR3 nucleotides are TGTGCCAGCAGTTTACTAGCGGGGCACACCGGGGAGCTGTTTTTT. J is TRBJ2-2 and V is TRBV28; the match to TRBD2 covers 9 bases. From germline, CDR1 is MDHEN and CDR2 SYDVKM. This CDR3 comprises 15 residues. J was trimmed by 3 bases and V by 2 bases; bases with no gene match: 1.